This TCR beta chain was found in a study of blood T cell repertoires in COVID-19. Whole-study context: Spain, Italy and the United States supplied samples that represented acute and convalescent COVID-19.

Authors' methods: It was from reference gene primer amplification that nucleated cell counts were estimated. Produced via immunoSEQ multiplex PCR; TCRdb's table is partial and in-frame only. V and J calls and clone size are those listed in that table; D and trimming were worked out from the DNA. The table records 250,000 or so clones, around 84% of them present only once. The CDR3 runs 14 residues. Trimming left V 1 base short and J 1 base short, with 7 bases between. In germline, CDR1 is SGHNT, CDR2 YENEEA. Ages ranged from about 18 to 90 years, with residence in some 25 US areas. It was within 2 weeks before study entry that exposed participants met a COVID-19 case.

Sequenced sample: PBMCs or T cells enriched from blood (not recorded which). The source of this sequence is a woman between 45 and 60 years old who had been exposed to COVID-19. V is TRBV11-3 and J is TRBJ2-5; unclear D gene. The CDR3 DNA is TGTGCCAGCAGCTTAGGAAACGGCCAAGAGACCCAGTACTTC. This sequence encodes CASSLGNGQETQYF.